The rows below give T cell receptor beta chains drawn from one sample of a study of regulatory T cells in long-lasting Graves disease. TCRdb ran MiXCR on the multiplex PCR reads and lists one entry per CDR3 protein. The sample carries 680,000 or so distinct CDR3 sequences, 15% to 20% recorded once. These same data were also listed under a study on T cells in Graves' hyperthyroidism and ophthalmopathy.

The sequencing here drew on peripheral blood mononuclear cells (PBMCs), taken at new diagnosis, from a patient treated with antithyroid drugs. The origin of the receptors is a woman under 40 with Graves disease. The CDR3 runs from the conserved cysteine through the conserved F or W.

V gene | CDR3 protein
TRBV19 | CASSTKWTGVKTEAFF
TRBV14 | CASSPGQGVSYNSPLHF
TRBV5-1 | CASSQELNEVSYEQYF
TRBV20-1 | CSAISGGVLFEF
TRBV5-1 | CASSLVRETYEQYF
TRBV5-1 | CASTERATNEKLFF
TRBV19 | CASSTGTGGVEKLFF
TRBV28 | CASSPATGGVLRNTIYF
TRBV12-3/TRBV12-4 | CASSLRGDYETQYF
TRBV6-5 | CASSYLRGPTEAFF
TRBV5-1 | CASSSRDPAYNEQFF
TRBV10-3 | CAISAGNEQFF
TRBV18 | CASSPGQGSFAFF